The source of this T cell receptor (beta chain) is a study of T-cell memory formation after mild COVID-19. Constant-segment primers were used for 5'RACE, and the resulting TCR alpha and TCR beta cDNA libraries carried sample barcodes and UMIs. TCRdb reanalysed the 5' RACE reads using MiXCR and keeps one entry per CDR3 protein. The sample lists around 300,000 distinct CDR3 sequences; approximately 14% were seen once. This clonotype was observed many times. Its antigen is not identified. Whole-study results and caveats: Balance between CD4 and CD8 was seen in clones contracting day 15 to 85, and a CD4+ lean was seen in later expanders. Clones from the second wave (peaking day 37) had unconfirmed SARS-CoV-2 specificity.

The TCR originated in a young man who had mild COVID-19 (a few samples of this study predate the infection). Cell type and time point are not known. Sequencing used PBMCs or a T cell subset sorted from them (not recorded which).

CDR3 residues: CASSLEGQYTDTQYF. The CDR3 DNA follows: TGCGCCAGCAGCTTGGAGGGACAGTACACAGATACGCAGTATTTT. This rearrangement joins TRBV5-1 to TRBJ2-3; 7 nucleotides align to TRBD1. V gave up 0 bases and J gave up 2 bases; unmatched junction bases: 3. This CDR3 region has 15 residues. In germline, CDR1 is SGHRS, CDR2 YFSETQ.